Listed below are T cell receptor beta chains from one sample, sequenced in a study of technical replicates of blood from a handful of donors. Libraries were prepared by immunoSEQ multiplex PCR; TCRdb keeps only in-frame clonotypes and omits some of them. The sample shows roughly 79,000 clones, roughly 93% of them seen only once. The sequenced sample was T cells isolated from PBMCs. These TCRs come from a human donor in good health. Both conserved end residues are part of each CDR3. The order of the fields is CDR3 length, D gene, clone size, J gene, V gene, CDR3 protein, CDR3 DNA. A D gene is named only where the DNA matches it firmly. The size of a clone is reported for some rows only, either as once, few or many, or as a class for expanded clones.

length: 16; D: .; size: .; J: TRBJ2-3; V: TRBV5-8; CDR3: CASSLGVGPSTDTQYF; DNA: TGTGCCAGCAGCTTGGGGGTGGGGCCAAGCACAGATACGCAGTATTTT
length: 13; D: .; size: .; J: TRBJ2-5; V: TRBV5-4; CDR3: CASSLTVQETQYF; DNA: TGTGCCAGCAGCTTGACAGTCCAAGAGACCCAGTACTTC
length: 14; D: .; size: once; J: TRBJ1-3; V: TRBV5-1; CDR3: CASSIEGFGNTIYF; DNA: TGCGCCAGCAGCATCGAGGGATTTGGAAACACCATATATTTT
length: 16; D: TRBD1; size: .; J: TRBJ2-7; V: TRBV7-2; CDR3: CASRPRTGRSSYEQYF; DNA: TGTGCCAGCAGACCGAGGACAGGGAGGAGCTCCTACGAGCAGTACTTC
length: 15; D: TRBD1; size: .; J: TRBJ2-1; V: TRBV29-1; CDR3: CSVEGDRGSYNEQFF; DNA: TGCAGCGTTGAAGGAGACAGGGGCTCCTACAATGAGCAGTTCTTC
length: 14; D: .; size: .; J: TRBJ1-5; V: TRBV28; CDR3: CASSQTGGFQPQHF; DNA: TGTGCCAGCAGTCAAACTGGGGGGTTTCAGCCCCAGCATTTT
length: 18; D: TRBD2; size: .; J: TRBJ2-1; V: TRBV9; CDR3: CASSVAPMGLAGGAEQFF; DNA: TGTGCCAGCAGCGTAGCGCCTATGGGGCTAGCGGGAGGGGCTGAGCAGTTCTTC
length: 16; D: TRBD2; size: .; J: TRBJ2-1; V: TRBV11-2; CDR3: CASSLRRLAAYNEQFF; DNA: TGTGCCAGCAGCTTAAGAAGACTAGCGGCATACAATGAGCAGTTCTTC
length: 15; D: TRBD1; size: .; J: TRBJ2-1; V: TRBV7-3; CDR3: CASSPGTALGNEQFF; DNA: TGTGCCAGCAGCCCCGGGACAGCCTTAGGGAATGAGCAGTTCTTC
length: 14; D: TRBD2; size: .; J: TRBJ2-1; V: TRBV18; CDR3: CASWGGAEYNEQFF; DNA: TGTGCCAGCTGGGGGGGAGCGGAATACAATGAGCAGTTCTTC
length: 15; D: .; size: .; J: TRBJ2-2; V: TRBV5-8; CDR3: CASSFYRRNTGELFF; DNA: TGTGCCAGCAGCTTCTACAGGAGAAACACCGGGGAGCTGTTTTTT
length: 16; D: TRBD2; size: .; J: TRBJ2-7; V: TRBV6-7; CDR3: CASSYSGAGEANEQYF; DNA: TGTGCCAGCAGTTACTCGGGAGCGGGAGAAGCCAACGAGCAGTACTTC
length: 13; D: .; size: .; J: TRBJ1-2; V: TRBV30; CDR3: CAWRTGVFNGYTF; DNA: TGTGCCTGGAGGACCGGGGTATTTAACGGCTACACCTTC